The 21 T cell receptor beta chains in this list originate from one sample, sequenced in a study of PD-1 blockade in classical Hodgkin lymphoma. TCRdb's table, derived via immunoSEQ multiplex PCR, lists solely in-frame clones and lacks some. The sample has around 45,000 clones; under 75% are singletons. Every patient was affected by relapse after autologous stem cell transplantation, while exposure to brentuximab vedotin was not uniform. Sequenced here: peripheral blood mononuclear cells (PBMCs), sampled at baseline. Every receptor here comes from a human donor with classical Hodgkin lymphoma.

The chain has TRBV6-6 and TRBJ2-1; TRBD2 matches at 12 bases. The junction had 6 bases not matched to a gene; V was cut back by 2 bases and J by 10 bases. This CDR3 has 15 amino acids. Germline CDR1 and CDR2: MNHNY and SVGAGI (reference sequence). The CDR3 sequence: CASSYRLAGADEQFF. DNA of the CDR3: TGTGCCAGCAGTTACCGACTAGCGGGGGCGGACGAGCAGTTCTTC.

This clone has more than one count but fewer than ten. The same CDR3 is also encoded by other DNA sequences in this sample. The chain carries TRBV4-1 and TRBJ2-1, with unresolved D. From germline, CDR1 is MGHRA and CDR2 YSYEKL. The CDR3 is 13 amino acids. V dropped 1 base and J dropped 3 bases, with 4 bases sitting between them. The CDR3 bases are TGCGCCAGCAGCCAAGGCGACTACAATGAGCAGTTCTTC. It is translated as CASSQGDYNEQFF.

This clone has just one count. The junction and the germline gene differ at one end; a read error may be behind it. CDR3 protein: CASSSLYGNIIYF. In DNA, the CDR3 is TGTGCCAGCAGCTCCCTGTATGGAAACATCATATATTTT. This chain connects TRBV7-6 to TRBJ1-3; D uncertain. This CDR3 contains 13 residues. CDR1 and CDR2 (germline): SGHVS, FNYEAQ.

The J gene is TRBJ1-5, the V gene TRBV6-5; D might be TRBD1 (5 bases). Per germline, CDR1 MNHEY and CDR2 SVGAGI. The CDR3 totals 15 residues. V was shortened by 4 bases and J by 4 bases, with 14 bases between the two germline ends. The CDR3 DNA follows: TGTGCCAGCAGTTTCAGGGTTCCTGAGAATCAGCCCCAGCATTTT. Its translation: CASSFRVPENQPQHF.

The V call is TRBV10-3, the J call TRBJ2-1; tentatively, D is TRBD1 (5 bases). The germline gives CDR1 ENHRY, CDR2 SYGVKD. V dropped 6 bases and J dropped 6 bases, with 15 bases sitting between them. This CDR3 is built from 14 residues. The CDR3 here is CAIRQARATNEQFF. As DNA, the CDR3 is TGTGCCATCAGGCAAGCCAGGGCAACCAATGAGCAGTTCTTC.

This clone has a single count. This chain links TRBV4-2 with TRBJ2-7; 13 nucleotides agree with TRBD2. CDR1 LGHNA and CDR2 YNFKEQ come from the germline V gene. Trimming took 4 bases from V and 3 from J; bases not matched to a gene: 6. This CDR3 is built from 16 residues. CDR3 residues: CASSPKGTSGDYEQYF. As DNA, the CDR3 is TGTGCCAGCAGCCCGAAAGGGACTAGCGGGGACTACGAGCAGTACTTC.

This chain links TRBV9 with TRBJ2-7; weak D call: TRBD1 (6 bases). The length of the CDR3 is 15 residues. Trimming stripped 0 bases from V and 6 bases from J, with 16 bases between. CDR1 is SGDLS and CDR2 is YYNGEE in the germline V gene. CDR3 residues: CASSVGGSGESEQYF. The CDR3, as DNA: TGTGCCAGCAGCGTAGGGGGGTCAGGGGAGAGCGAGCAGTACTTC.

The rearrangement uses TRBV7-2 and TRBJ2-1; 8 bases align to TRBD2. The V gene's germline CDR1 is SGHTA and CDR2 FQGNSA. The CDR3 extends over 15 amino acids. V lost 5 bases and J lost 4; bases outside the gene matches: 7. The CDR3 loop is CASSKRSGGYNEQFF. Written as DNA, the CDR3 is TGTGCCAGCAGCAAACGGAGCGGGGGTTACAATGAGCAGTTCTTC.

The rearrangement links TRBV19 to TRBJ1-3; D is unresolved. Germline CDR1 and CDR2: LNHDA and SQIVND (reference sequence). The CDR3 consists of 15 residues. The ends were cut back, 1 base at V and 1 base at J, with 8 bases in the middle. The CDR3 DNA sequence: TGTGCCAGTAGTATAGCTTGGGAATCTGGAAACACCATATATTTT. Protein: CASSIAWESGNTIYF.

V usage is TRBV28 and J usage is TRBJ1-2; 9 bases map to TRBD1. The V gene end was trimmed by 5 bases and the J gene end by 8 bases; junction bases not matched to a gene: 12. Germline lookup yields CDR1 MDHEN and CDR2 SYDVKM. The CDR3 totals 15 residues. The CDR3 sequence is CASSPPGQGLGGYTF. In DNA, the CDR3 is TGTGCCAGCAGTCCCCCGGGACAGGGATTGGGAGGCTACACCTTC.

The chain combines TRBV30 with TRBJ1-2; D gene unclear. V lost 4 bases to trimming and J lost 4 bases, with 4 bases between them. The CDR3 has 10 residues. Germline-derived CDR1 and CDR2 are GTSNPN and SVGIG (reference sequence). CDR3 in DNA: TGTGCCTGGAACACCTATGGCTACACCTTC. Translated: CAWNTYGYTF.

The CDR3 region is CASSPGQSNYGYTF. The CDR3 bases are TGTGCCAGCAGCCCTGGACAGTCTAACTATGGCTACACCTTC. This sequence joins TRBV7-3 and TRBJ1-2; a weak D match, TRBD1 (6 bases). The CDR3 consists of 14 residues. Germline V gives CDR1 SGHTA, CDR2 FQGTGA. The ends were cut back, 5 bases at V and 0 bases at J, with 10 bases in the middle.

V is TRBV5-6 and J is TRBJ2-3, with TRBD2 as a possible D gene (6 bases). The CDR3 covers 16 residues. In germline, CDR1 is SGHDT, CDR2 YYEEEE. The V and J ends lost 4 bases and 2 bases respectively, with 17 bases between them. The CDR3 DNA reads as TGTGCCAGCAGCCCCACCCGGGACTCCCTCACAGATACGCAGTATTTT. It encodes CASSPTRDSLTDTQYF.

This clone has more than one count but fewer than ten. The V call is TRBV6-1, the J call TRBJ2-1; D is uncertain. This CDR3 is built from 15 residues. The V end was cut by 3 bases, the J end by 3 bases, with 12 bases between. CDR1 MNHNS and CDR2 SASEGT come from the germline V gene. CDR3 sequence (DNA): TGTGCCAGCAGTGAGGGTCAGACTTACTACAATGAGCAGTTCTTC. It translates to CASSEGQTYYNEQFF.

The genes are TRBV2 and TRBJ1-5; D ambiguous. Deletions cut 5 bases from V and 0 bases from J, with 14 bases between. The germline V gene encodes CDR1 SNHLY and CDR2 FYNNEI. This CDR3 comprises 16 residues. The CDR3 DNA reads TGTGCCAGCAGTCCCTCGGAAGTCTATAGCAATCAGCCCCAGCATTTT. Translating gives CASSPSEVYSNQPQHF. The full variable domain, with the rest looked up from reference TRBV2 and TRBJ1-5, is EPEVTQTPSHQVTQMGQEVILRCVPISNHLYFYWYRQILGQKVEFLVSFYNNEISEKSEIFDDQFSVERPDGSNFTLKIRSTKLEDSAMYFCASSPSEVYSNQPQHFGDGTRLSIL.

This chain uses TRBV7-9 with TRBJ1-1; D perhaps matches TRBD1 (6 bases). CDR1 is SEHNR, CDR2 FQNEAQ, per germline (reference sequence). There are 13 residues in the CDR3. The V end was cut by 4 bases, the J end by 3 bases, with 9 bases between. CDR3 DNA sequence: TGTGCCAGCAGCTCCCAGGGGTACACTGAAGCTTTCTTT. Translation: CASSSQGYTEAFF.

This sequence joins TRBV7-9 and TRBJ2-1, with a tentative D call TRBD2 (5 bases). Germline assignment: CDR1 SEHNR and CDR2 FQNEAQ (reference sequence). Trimming took off 4 bases at V and 1 base at J, with 11 bases between the two ends. The CDR3 extends over 15 amino acids. In DNA form, the CDR3 reads TGTGCCAGCAGCTCCACTAGAGGGTCCTACAATGAGCAGTTCTTC. Protein: CASSSTRGSYNEQFF.

A single count supports this clone. The chain joins TRBV6-5 to TRBJ2-7, with D maybe TRBD1 (6 bases). From germline, CDR1 is MNHEY and CDR2 SVGAGI. V was cut by 8 bases and J by 3 bases, with 11 bases left in between. This CDR3 is 12 amino acids long. The CDR3 reads CASHRALYEQYF. CDR3 coding DNA: TGTGCCAGCCACAGGGCCCTCTACGAGCAGTACTTC.

This CDR3 reads CASIGQGLYEQYF. The CDR3 bases are TGTGCCAGCATCGGACAGGGATTATACGAGCAGTACTTC. The J gene is TRBJ2-7, the V gene TRBV28, with 8 nucleotides matching TRBD1. V shed 7 bases, J shed 4 bases, and the junction held 6 bases outside the gene matches. Germline lookup yields CDR1 MDHEN and CDR2 SYDVKM. The length of the CDR3 is 13 residues.

This clone was detected many times. The chain employs TRBV10-3 and TRBJ1-1; D call uncertain. The CDR3 is made up of 14 amino acids. Germline values: CDR1 ENHRY, CDR2 SYGVKD. V shed 9 bases and J shed 1 base, with 15 bases lying between them. DNA for the CDR3: TGTGCCATTTCACCGCGGGATCCGAACACTGAAGCTTTCTTT. Its translation: CAISPRDPNTEAFF.

This clone was counted a single time. The J gene is TRBJ1-2, the V gene TRBV4-1, with D possibly TRBD1 on 5 matching bases. Trimming removed 0 bases from V and 4 bases from J, with 12 bases in between. CDR3 size: 15 residues. Germline V gene data show CDR1 as MGHRA and CDR2 as YSYEKL. The DNA for the CDR3 is TGCGCCAGCAGCCAAGACCGTCAGGGCAGCTATGGCTACACCTTC. Its protein product is CASSQDRQGSYGYTF.